The next 27 T cell receptor beta chains were all read from a single sample in a study of blood T cell repertoires in COVID-19. Assay: immunoSEQ multiplex PCR; the TCRdb copy retains only in-frame clones and omits some. The sample holds around 99,000 clones, 89% seen once. The specimen sequenced was peripheral blood. The receptors originated from a man aged 40-50 years with active or convalescent COVID-19.

The chain carries TRBV15 and TRBJ1-2; D possibly corresponds to TRBD1 (6 bases). V dropped 3 bases and J dropped 4 bases, with 12 bases sitting between them. The germline V gene has CDR1 LNHNV and CDR2 YYDKDF (reference sequence). The CDR3 has 14 amino acids. The CDR3 sequence is CATSRNTGSYGYTF. The CDR3 coding sequence is TGTGCCACCAGCAGGAATACAGGGAGCTATGGCTACACCTTC.

The chain recombines TRBV13 with TRBJ1-3; weak D call: TRBD1 (6 bases). V was pared by 2 bases and J by 3 bases, with 17 bases between. CDR1 and CDR2 (germline): PRHDT, FYEKMQ (reference sequence). The CDR3 has 17 residues. The CDR3 sequence is CASSLYMAGVDGNTIYF. As DNA, the CDR3 is TGTGCCAGCAGCTTATATATGGCAGGGGTAGATGGAAACACCATATATTTT.

The chain links TRBV7-2 to TRBJ2-1; 7 bases are shared with TRBD2. The trim removed 5 bases at V and 1 base at J, leaving 8 bases unmatched. This CDR3 has 16 residues. In germline, CDR1 is SGHTA, CDR2 FQGNSA. CDR3 in DNA: TGTGCCAGCAGCCCCTCCACCGGGAGGTCCTACAATGAGCAGTTCTTC. Its protein product is CASSPSTGRSYNEQFF.

The chain has TRBV28 and TRBJ1-6; D is possibly TRBD1 (5 bases). V was clipped by 5 bases and J by 8 bases, with 16 bases between them. The CDR3 contains 15 residues. Germline-derived CDR1 and CDR2 are MDHEN and SYDVKM. This CDR3 reads CASSSAGGGDSPLHF. CDR3 sequence (DNA): TGTGCCAGCAGTAGTGCGGGGGGAGGGGATTCACCCCTCCACTTT.

The chain combines TRBV6-6 with TRBJ1-5, with a weak D call TRBD1 (5 bases). Trimming left V 8 bases short and J 4 bases short, with 12 bases between. The germline V gene encodes CDR1 MNHNY and CDR2 SVGAGI (reference sequence). This CDR3 region has 13 residues. The CDR3 protein is CASSSGGNQPQHF. CDR3 sequence (DNA): TGTGCCAGCTCGTCGGGGGGAAATCAGCCCCAGCATTTT.

This clone was seen only once. V is TRBV19 and J is TRBJ2-3, with 10 bases matching TRBD2. J was trimmed by 5 bases and V by 6 bases; bases with no gene match: 14. Per the germline V gene, CDR1 is LNHDA and CDR2 is SQIVND (reference sequence). The CDR3 contains 17 residues. CDR3 region: CASSADSSGSVLDTQYF. CDR3 in DNA: TGTGCCAGTAGCGCTGACTCTAGCGGGAGTGTGTTAGATACGCAGTATTTT.

This sequence joins TRBV7-8 and TRBJ1-3; TRBD1 matches 7 bases. J was trimmed by 2 bases and V by 2 bases; bases with no gene match: 6. The CDR3 is made up of 16 amino acids. Germline-derived CDR1 and CDR2 are SGHVS and FQNEAQ. The DNA for the CDR3 is TGTGCCAGCAGCTTATTGGGAACAGGGGCTGGAAACACCATATATTTT. This gives the protein CASSLLGTGAGNTIYF.

The chain recombines TRBV6-4 with TRBJ2-3; D possibly corresponds to TRBD1 (6 bases). CDR3 length equals 15 residues. CDR1 and CDR2 from the germline V gene are MRHNA and SNTAGT. V was cut by 4 bases and J by 0 bases, with 11 bases left in between. CDR3 residues: CASSVRGGSTDTQYF. Here the CDR3 DNA reads TGTGCCAGCAGTGTTCGAGGGGGAAGCACAGATACGCAGTATTTT.

The CDR3 sequence: CASSQTRGPGGEKLFF. CDR3 DNA: TGCGCCAGCAGCCAAACCCGGGGGCCGGGAGGGGAAAAACTGTTTTTT. The rearrangement uses TRBV4-3 and TRBJ1-4, with D perhaps matching TRBD1 (6 bases). Germline-derived CDR1 and CDR2 are LGHNA and YSLEER. The length of the CDR3 is 16 residues. V lost 2 bases and J 8 bases, leaving 18 bases between the germline ends.

The chain couples TRBV5-1 to TRBJ2-7, with D perhaps matching TRBD1 (6 bases). Germline loops: CDR1 SGHRS, CDR2 YFSETQ. V lost 2 bases, J lost 0 bases, and 12 bases lay in between. The CDR3 is made up of 15 amino acids. The CDR3 coding sequence is TGCGCCAGCAGCTTTCTTGGACAGACCTCCTACGAGCAGTACTTC. Encoded protein: CASSFLGQTSYEQYF. Variable domain in full (rest from reference TRBV5-1 and TRBJ2-7): KAGVTQTPRYLIKTRGQQVTLSCSPISGHRSVSWYQQTPGQGLQFLFEYFSETQRNKGNFPGRFSGRQFSNSRSEMNVSTLELGDSALYLCASSFLGQTSYEQYFGPGTRLTVT.

This chain links TRBV7-9 with TRBJ2-3, with 8 bases lining up with TRBD2. The CDR3 extends over 15 amino acids. The J segment lost 5 bases and the V segment lost 6 bases, leaving 10 bases of the junction unmatched. Germline loops: CDR1 SEHNR, CDR2 FQNEAQ (reference sequence). The CDR3 sequence is CASRPPFREGDTQYF. The DNA of the CDR3 is TGTGCCAGCAGGCCACCTTTTCGGGAGGGAGATACGCAGTATTTT.

This chain joins TRBV28 and TRBJ2-3; TRBD1 aligns across 9 bases. Germline CDR1 and CDR2: MDHEN and SYDVKM. The CDR3 contains 16 residues. Losses at the gene ends were 1 base for V and 4 bases for J; bases not matched to a gene: 6. The CDR3 DNA reads as TGTGCCAGCAGTTTATACGGGGACAGGGTTTCAGATACGCAGTATTTT. This gives the protein CASSLYGDRVSDTQYF. Complete variable domain (other parts from reference TRBV28 and TRBJ2-3): DVKVTQSSRYLVKRTGEKVFLECVQDMDHENMFWYRQDPGLGLRLIYFSYDVKMKEKGDIPEGYSVSREKKERFSLILESASTNQTSMYLCASSLYGDRVSDTQYFGPGTRLTVL.

The chain combines TRBV19 with TRBJ2-1; 11 bases align to TRBD2. Germline V gene sequence: CDR1 LNHDA, CDR2 SQIVND (reference sequence). The CDR3 is 14 residues long. V dropped 7 bases and J dropped 7; count of bases not matched to a gene: 6. As DNA, the CDR3 is TGTGCCAGTAAAGTAGCGGGAGGGTTGAATGAGCAGTTCTTC. Amino acid sequence: CASKVAGGLNEQFF.

This sequence joins TRBV6-1 and TRBJ1-3; unclear D gene. The V end lost 1 base, the J end lost 0 bases, and 7 bases lay between the germline ends. The CDR3 length is 15 residues. Germline CDR1 is MNHNS and CDR2 is SASEGT. CDR3 protein: CASSEDAASGNTIYF. As DNA, the CDR3 is TGTGCCAGCAGTGAAGACGCGGCCTCTGGAAACACCATATATTTT.

The V call is TRBV28, the J call TRBJ2-5; D remains unclear. The CDR3 contains 15 residues. V lost 7 bases to trimming and J lost 5 bases, with 20 bases between them. Per germline, CDR1 MDHEN and CDR2 SYDVKM. CDR3 amino acids: CASTPPVSSRETQYF. The CDR3 nucleotides are TGTGCCAGCACCCCACCGGTTAGTAGCCGGGAGACCCAGTACTTC. Filled out from reference TRBV28 and TRBJ2-5, the complete variable domain reads DVKVTQSSRYLVKRTGEKVFLECVQDMDHENMFWYRQDPGLGLRLIYFSYDVKMKEKGDIPEGYSVSREKKERFSLILESASTNQTSMYLCASTPPVSSRETQYFGPGTRLLVL.

This clone was recorded only once. The CDR3 region is CASRLQGSEAFF. The CDR3 DNA is TGTGCCAGCAGACTTCAGGGTTCTGAAGCTTTCTTT. The rearrangement links TRBV27 to TRBJ1-1; possibly TRBD1 for D (5 bases). This CDR3 is 12 amino acids long. Per germline, CDR1 MNHEY and CDR2 SMNVEV (reference sequence). V lost 6 bases and J lost 6, with 11 bases in between.

The J gene is TRBJ2-1, the V gene TRBV5-1, with D possibly TRBD2 on 5 matching bases. CDR3 length: 15 amino acids. Deletions cut 0 bases from V and 0 bases from J, with 7 bases between. Per germline, CDR1 SGHRS and CDR2 YFSETQ. CDR3 residues: CASSLGGSSYNEQFF. The DNA for the CDR3 is TGCGCCAGCAGCTTGGGAGGGAGCTCCTACAATGAGCAGTTCTTC.

The rearrangement joins TRBV9 to TRBJ1-6; the D is unclear. The CDR3 runs to 14 residues. Germline CDR1 and CDR2: SGDLS and YYNGEE. Trimming removed 0 bases from V and 8 bases from J, with 9 bases in between. The CDR3 reads CASSVGGYDSPLHF. CDR3 DNA sequence: TGTGCCAGCAGCGTAGGAGGGTATGATTCACCCCTCCACTTT.

This clone was picked up one time. The junction departs from the called germline gene at one end, perhaps through a read error. J is TRBJ1-1 and V is TRBV29-1, with 9 bases lining up with TRBD1. Germline lookup yields CDR1 SQVTM and CDR2 ANQGSEA. CDR3 length: 13 amino acids. In DNA, the CDR3 is TGCAGCGTACCCGGGACAGGGAACACTGAAACTTTCTTT. This gives the protein CSVPGTGNTETFF.

The rearrangement joins TRBV28 to TRBJ1-6; TRBD1 might be the D (6 bases). The germline gives CDR1 MDHEN, CDR2 SYDVKM. The CDR3 spans 16 residues. V shed 10 bases and J shed 7 bases, with 23 bases lying between them. In nucleotides, the CDR3 is TGTGCCACCCGAACTGTGTGGGGGCAGCTAAATTCACCCCTCCACTTT. Amino acid sequence: CATRTVWGQLNSPLHF.

The chain couples TRBV7-2 to TRBJ1-1; tentative D call: TRBD1 (5 bases). Germline CDR1 reads SGHTA; CDR2 reads FQGNSA. The CDR3 has 16 amino acids. V dropped 5 bases and J dropped 0 bases, with 16 bases sitting between them. CDR3 bases: TGTGCCAGCAGCCTTGGGGCAGGTAAAATGAACACTGAAGCTTTCTTT. This encodes CASSLGAGKMNTEAFF.

The chain carries TRBV5-4 and TRBJ2-3; the D gene is possibly TRBD1 (6 bases). From germline, CDR1 is SGHNT and CDR2 YYREEE (reference sequence). There are 13 residues in the CDR3. Trimming stripped 4 bases from V and 2 bases from J, with 8 bases between. CDR3 DNA: TGTGCCAGCAGCAAGGGGGTCACAGATACGCAGTATTTT. Translating gives CASSKGVTDTQYF.

The J gene is TRBJ2-7, the V gene TRBV4-3; possibly TRBD1 for D (6 bases). This CDR3 is 14 amino acids long. Germline loops: CDR1 LGHNA, CDR2 YSLEER. Trimming pared 2 bases from V and 4 bases from J, leaving 12 bases between. CDR3 amino acids: CASSQFTGTYEQYF. CDR3 coding DNA: TGCGCCAGCAGCCAATTCACAGGGACATACGAGCAGTACTTC.

In its sample, this clone was seen a few times. The V gene is TRBV9, the J gene TRBJ2-7; 14 bases match TRBD2. Losses at the gene ends were 4 bases for V and 4 bases for J; bases not matched to a gene: 4. This CDR3 comprises 15 residues. Germline V gene sequence: CDR1 SGDLS, CDR2 YYNGEE. CDR3 amino acids: CASSPGLAGAYEQYF. CDR3 nucleotides: TGTGCCAGCAGCCCGGGACTAGCGGGAGCGTACGAGCAGTACTTC.

The chain recombines TRBV6-5 with TRBJ1-4, with D possibly TRBD1 on 5 matching bases. Germline CDR1 is MNHEY and CDR2 is SVGAGI. CDR3 length equals 13 residues. V was clipped by 10 bases and J by 7 bases, with 16 bases between them. The CDR3 nucleotides read TGTGCCACCCAATTTGGGGCGGTTGAAAAACTGTTTTTT. It is translated as CATQFGAVEKLFF.

The chain joins TRBV14 to TRBJ1-3; a weak D match, TRBD1 (5 bases). CDR1 and CDR2 from the germline V gene are SGHDN and FVKESK. V lost 3 bases, J lost 0 bases, and 12 bases lay in between. The CDR3 contains 16 residues. Here the CDR3 reads CASSQNRLISGNTIYF. CDR3 in DNA: TGTGCCAGCAGCCAGAACAGGCTGATCTCTGGAAACACCATATATTTT.

The gene calls are TRBV6-2 or TRBV6-3 and TRBJ1-1; 9 bases map to TRBD1. The CDR3 totals 17 residues. V dropped 6 bases and J dropped 3; count of bases not matched to a gene: 14. Germline V gene sequence: CDR1 MNHEY, CDR2 SVGEGT. CDR3 nucleotides: TGTGCCAGCAGCTTCTCCGGGACAGGGTTGAGGGACACTGAAGCTTTCTTT. Protein sequence: CASSFSGTGLRDTEAFF.